This T cell receptor (beta chain) is drawn from a study of T cell responses to AZD1222 COVID-19 vaccine. The protocol was immunoSEQ multiplex PCR, while the TCRdb copy is restricted to in-frame clones and leaves out a portion. The sample lists about 82,000 clones, around nine tenths occurring once. Findings and caveats of the study: Unmutated variant regions reportedly attract nearly half of all spike-specific TCRs. Two AZD1222 doses significantly raised spike-specific TCR breadth and depth over controls. With dominance at 160-218 and 743-854, vaccine-associated CD4 TCRs spanned spike. Repertoires in all cases were sampled only once the peak T cell response had passed.

About this clone: Its antigen is not identified.

Germline loops: CDR1 MGHRA, CDR2 YSYEKL. The CDR3 runs 14 residues. Trimming shortened V by 4 bases and J by 10 bases, and 14 bases separated the two germline ends. The V gene is TRBV4-1, the J gene TRBJ1-6; TRBD1 might be the D (5 bases). This sequence was found in an adult who received the AZD1222 COVID-19 vaccine. The sample consisted of peripheral blood, taken 28 days after the second AZD1222 dose. CDR3 in DNA: TGCGCCAGCAGCCTCCGCCAGGGCGGGTCACCCCTCCACTTT. It codes for CASSLRQGGSPLHF.